The 28 T cell receptor beta chains below all came from one sample that was sequenced in a study of vaccination and CD4 T cells after COVID-19. Treatment given: roughly 10-day PBMC culture with coronavirus spike peptide pools or control peptides (ViraFEST assay). These TCRs are of unknown antigen specificity. Sequencing of the DNA from cultured CD4+ T cells was carried out with the Oncomine TCR Beta short-read assay. TCRdb fed the PCR reads into MiXCR, producing one record per CDR3 protein. The sample holds 12,000 or so distinct CDR3 sequences, 35% to 45% seen once. Sequencing used cultured CD4+ T cells from blood. The source of these receptors is a human donor with COVID-19.

The count of this clonotype is one. This chain connects TRBV5-1 to TRBJ2-7; D remains unclear. Germline assignment: CDR1 SGHRS and CDR2 YFSETQ. Trimming pared 8 bases from V and 4 bases from J, leaving 10 bases between. The CDR3 runs to 11 residues. The CDR3 sequence is CASTPHYEQYF. CDR3 sequence (DNA): TGCGCCAGTACGCCTCATTACGAGCAGTACTTC.

V gene TRBV7-9 combines with J gene TRBJ1-3; maybe TRBD1 (6 bases). Germline CDR1 and CDR2: SEHNR and FQNEAQ (reference sequence). Trimming took off 5 bases at V and 4 bases at J, with 15 bases between the two ends. The CDR3 totals 15 residues. The CDR3 sequence: CASSPRGQSGNTIYF. The CDR3 DNA reads TGTGCCAGCAGCCCCAGGGGACAATCCGGAAACACCATATATTTT.

This clonotype turned up a few times. The chain has TRBV7-3 and TRBJ1-3; D gene ambiguous. V lost 5 bases and J lost 4, with 12 bases in between. CDR3 length equals 14 residues. Per the germline V gene, CDR1 is SGHTA and CDR2 is FQGTGA. The CDR3 DNA reads as TGTGCCAGCAGCCTCACCGGAGCCGGAAACACCATATATTTT. Encoded protein: CASSLTGAGNTIYF.

This clonotype was observed a few times. DNA for the CDR3: TGTGCCAGCAGTAGTAGGGTCACTAATGAAAAACTGTTTTTT. Its translation is CASSSRVTNEKLFF. The chain links TRBV27 to TRBJ1-4; the D is unclear. The CDR3 is made up of 14 amino acids. CDR1 and CDR2 from the germline V gene are MNHEY and SMNVEV (reference sequence). V gave up 5 bases and J gave up 2 bases, with 9 bases separating them.

The V and J genes are TRBV28 and TRBJ1-5; D gene ambiguous. The V end lost 3 bases, the J end lost 15 bases, and 12 bases lay between the germline ends. This CDR3 is 11 amino acids long. Germline-derived CDR1 and CDR2 are MDHEN and SYDVKM. This CDR3 is CASSLVGPTHF. CDR3 coding DNA: TGTGCCAGCAGTTTGGTGGGCCCCACGCATTTT.

CDR3 amino acids: CATGTSGAQETQYF. The DNA for the CDR3 is TGTGCCACAGGGACTAGCGGGGCGCAAGAGACCCAGTACTTC. The rearrangement joins TRBV6-1 to TRBJ2-5; 13 nucleotides align to TRBD2. CDR1 is MNHNS, CDR2 SASEGT, per germline. This CDR3 has 14 residues. Trimming at V came to 10 bases and at J to 2 bases, leaving 4 bases not matched to a gene.

The chain joins TRBV19 to TRBJ2-6, with D tentatively TRBD2 (7 bases). The germline gives CDR1 LNHDA, CDR2 SQIVND (reference sequence). V was shortened by 8 bases and J by 1 base, with 18 bases between the two germline ends. The CDR3 sequence is 17 residues long. Written as DNA, the CDR3 is TGTGCCAGTCTCCTGGGGGGGCCCCAATCTGGGGCCAACGTCCTGACTTTC. As protein: CASLLGGPQSGANVLTF.

This clonotype has a handful of counts. V and J are TRBV27 and TRBJ1-6, with 8 nucleotides matching TRBD1. Germline assignment: CDR1 MNHEY and CDR2 SMNVEV (reference sequence). After removal of 5 bases from V and 5 bases from J, the junction contained 2 bases not matched to a gene. The CDR3 runs 14 residues. Here the CDR3 DNA reads TGTGCCAGCAGTAGACAGGGGAATAATTCACCCCTCCACTTT. Translated: CASSRQGNNSPLHF.

This clonotype was picked up a small number of times. The chain couples TRBV2 to TRBJ2-7; D possibly uses TRBD1 or TRBD2 (6 bases each). Trimming stripped 5 bases from V and 2 bases from J, with 10 bases between. This CDR3 spans 13 amino acids. In germline, CDR1 is SNHLY, CDR2 FYNNEI. The CDR3 loop is CASSIGGPYEQYF. The CDR3 region has the DNA TGTGCCAGCAGTATTGGGGGGCCCTACGAGCAGTACTTC. Filled out from reference TRBV2 and TRBJ2-7, the complete variable domain reads EPEVTQTPSHQVTQMGQEVILRCVPISNHLYFYWYRQILGQKVEFLVSFYNNEISEKSEIFDDQFSVERPDGSNFTLKIRSTKLEDSAMYFCASSIGGPYEQYFGPGTRLTVT.

V gene TRBV10-3 combines with J gene TRBJ2-5; 7 bases are a match to TRBD1. CDR1 is ENHRY and CDR2 is SYGVKD in the germline V gene. V lost 0 bases, J lost 3 bases, and 7 bases stayed unmatched. This CDR3 region has 16 residues. CDR3 coding DNA: TGTGCCATCAGTGAGTCGAGTGGGACAGCCAAAGAGACCCAGTACTTC. This translates into CAISESSGTAKETQYF.

J is TRBJ2-2 and V is TRBV18; a possible D gene is TRBD2 (6 bases). V was clipped by 6 bases and J by 6 bases, with 11 bases between them. The CDR3 is 13 amino acids. Looked up from germline, CDR1 is KGHSH and CDR2 is LQKENI. The CDR3 nucleotides are TGTGCCAGCTCCTCGGGGACTGCCGGGGAGCTGTTTTTT. Its translation: CASSSGTAGELFF.

The V gene is TRBV6-1, the J gene TRBJ1-1, with D maybe TRBD1 (5 bases). CDR3 length: 13 amino acids. The V gene lost 6 bases and the J gene lost 0 bases, with 8 bases spanning the gap. The germline CDR1 and CDR2 sequences are MNHNS and SASEGT. CDR3 amino acids: CASRGTVNTEAFF. CDR3 in DNA: TGTGCCAGCAGGGGGACGGTGAACACTGAAGCTTTCTTT.

The chain is built from TRBV7-9 and TRBJ1-3; the D is unclear. V was clipped by 8 bases and J by 0 bases, with 8 bases between them. The CDR3 extends over 13 amino acids. The germline V gene has CDR1 SEHNR and CDR2 FQNEAQ (reference sequence). CDR3 coding DNA: TGTGCCAGCGGCGGGGACTCTGGAAACACCATATATTTT. Translating gives CASGGDSGNTIYF.

The rearrangement uses TRBV7-3 and TRBJ2-3, with a weak D call TRBD2 (6 bases). In germline, CDR1 is SGHTA, CDR2 FQGTGA. Trimming took off 4 bases at V and 2 bases at J, with 10 bases between the two ends. The CDR3 consists of 14 residues. Written as DNA, the CDR3 is TGTGCCAGCAGCTCGGGACTTACCACAGATACGCAGTATTTT. Its protein is CASSSGLTTDTQYF.

The chain joins TRBV30 to TRBJ1-1; no clear D gene. Looked up from germline, CDR1 is GTSNPN and CDR2 is SVGIG (reference sequence). CDR3 size: 11 residues. Trimming cost V 8 bases and J 3 bases, with 10 bases left between them. The CDR3 loop is CAHARDTEAFF. The CDR3 bases are TGTGCCCACGCGAGGGACACTGAAGCTTTCTTT.

This clonotype was picked up a small number of times. The V gene is TRBV6-1, the J gene TRBJ1-3, with D tentatively TRBD1 (6 bases). Deletions cut 3 bases from V and 4 bases from J, with 13 bases between. Germline V gene lookup returns CDR1 MNHNS and CDR2 SASEGT. The CDR3 extends over 15 amino acids. DNA for the CDR3: TGTGCCAGCAGTGACTGGCAGGGGACAGGAAACACCATATATTTT. This codes for CASSDWQGTGNTIYF.

This clonotype was counted a few times. The chain recombines TRBV7-6 with TRBJ2-7; no definite D call. Trimming pared 5 bases from V and 2 bases from J, leaving 16 bases between. The CDR3 spans 15 residues. Germline CDR1 is SGHVS and CDR2 is FNYEAQ. The CDR3 protein is CASSPATTATYEQYF. The DNA of the CDR3 is TGTGCCAGCAGCCCCGCGACAACGGCCACCTACGAGCAGTACTTC.

This chain connects TRBV14 to TRBJ2-3, with D unresolved. This CDR3 is built from 15 residues. Trimming took 4 bases from V and 0 from J, leaving 11 bases between them. CDR1 and CDR2 from the germline V gene are SGHDN and FVKESK. The CDR3 sequence: CASSPYPTSTDTQYF. The CDR3 region has the DNA TGTGCCAGCAGCCCCTACCCGACTAGCACAGATACGCAGTATTTT. Based on the CDR3 plus reference TRBV14 and TRBJ2-3, the full variable domain is EAGVTQFPSHSVIEKGQTVTLRCDPISGHDNLYWYRRVMGKEIKFLLHFVKESKQDESGMPNNRFLAERTGGTYSTLKVQPAELEDSGVYFCASSPYPTSTDTQYFGPGTRLTVL.

The chain has TRBV2 and TRBJ1-5, with D possibly being TRBD1 (6 bases). This CDR3 spans 15 amino acids. CDR1 is SNHLY, CDR2 FYNNEI, per germline. The germline V and J ends were trimmed by 4 bases and 11 bases, with 21 bases remaining between them. DNA for the CDR3: TGTGCCAGCAGTGGGCCACAGGGCTTAAATCGGGCCCAGCATTTT. As protein: CASSGPQGLNRAQHF.

The V and J genes are TRBV11-2 and TRBJ2-7; 9 positions agree with TRBD1. Germline V gene sequence: CDR1 SGHAT, CDR2 FQNNGV. This CDR3 has 15 residues. V lost 5 bases, J lost 4 bases, and 9 bases stayed unmatched. The chain's CDR3 is CASSGNRGRAYEQYF. As DNA, the CDR3 is TGTGCCAGCAGCGGAAACAGGGGGCGAGCATACGAGCAGTACTTC.

J is TRBJ2-2 and V is TRBV5-4; 9 bases align to TRBD1. CDR3 length equals 18 residues. The V segment lost 4 bases and the J segment 7 bases; nucleotides outside the gene matches: 17. Germline CDR1 reads SGHNT; CDR2 reads YYREEE (reference sequence). The CDR3 DNA is TGTGCCAGCAGCAGGACCGGGACAGGGAGTTTTACAGGCGGGGAGCTGTTTTTT. Encoded protein: CASSRTGTGSFTGGELFF. Combining the CDR3 with reference TRBV5-4 and TRBJ2-2 gives the whole variable domain ETGVTQSPTHLIKTRGQQVTLRCSSQSGHNTVSWYQQALGQGPQFIFQYYREEENGRGNFPPRFSGLQFPNYSSELNVNALELDDSALYLCASSRTGTGSFTGGELFFGEGSRLTVL.

V is TRBV7-2 and J is TRBJ2-3; 8 bases map to TRBD1. V lost 10 bases to trimming and J lost 5 bases; unmatched junction nucleotides: 5. CDR1 SGHTA and CDR2 FQGNSA come from the germline V gene. The CDR3 has 12 residues. CDR3 protein: CAKGQGGDTQYF. CDR3 DNA sequence: TGTGCCAAAGGACAGGGCGGAGATACGCAGTATTTT.

This clonotype was seen a few times. The gene calls are TRBV15 and TRBJ2-3; D is unresolved. This CDR3 contains 13 residues. V gave up 3 bases and J gave up 6 bases, with 10 bases separating them. From germline, CDR1 is LNHNV and CDR2 YYDKDF (reference sequence). In nucleotides, the CDR3 is TGTGCCACCAGCAGGCCCGAAGCGGATACGCAGTATTTT. Its translation: CATSRPEADTQYF.

This chain connects TRBV30 to TRBJ1-2, with 8 bases fitting TRBD1. The V gene end was trimmed by 0 bases and the J gene end by 4 bases; junction bases not matched to a gene: 7. Germline V gene lookup returns CDR1 GTSNPN and CDR2 SVGIG (reference sequence). The CDR3 length is 15 residues. CDR3 loop: CAWSVSGQGIYGYTF. CDR3 in DNA: TGTGCCTGGAGTGTAAGTGGACAGGGTATCTATGGCTACACCTTC. Filled out from reference TRBV30 and TRBJ1-2, the complete variable domain reads SQTIHQWPATLVQPVGSPLSLECTVEGTSNPNLYWYRQAAGRGLQLLFYSVGIGQISSEVPQNLSASRPQDRQFILSSKKLLLSDSGFYLCAWSVSGQGIYGYTFGSGTRLTVV.

In its sample, this clonotype was seen a few times. The rearrangement joins TRBV2 to TRBJ1-5, with D uncertain. Between the trimmed V and J ends, which lost 5 bases and 3 bases, there was a span of 8 bases. The germline V gene encodes CDR1 SNHLY and CDR2 FYNNEI. CDR3 length equals 13 residues. This CDR3 reads CASSTKDNQPQHF. The CDR3 DNA reads TGTGCCAGCAGTACCAAGGACAATCAGCCCCAGCATTTT.

The chain combines TRBV11-1 with TRBJ2-2, with D perhaps matching TRBD1 (5 bases). The germline V and J ends were trimmed by 4 bases and 4 bases, with 10 bases remaining between them. Germline V gives CDR1 SGHAT, CDR2 FQDESV (reference sequence). The CDR3 is 14 amino acids. CDR3 nucleotide sequence: TGTGCCAGCAGCTCACTCAGGGTCACCGGGGAGCTGTTTTTT. As protein: CASSSLRVTGELFF.

This clonotype was counted between two and nine times. The rearrangement uses TRBV6-1 and TRBJ1-4; a possible D gene is TRBD1 (6 bases). The germline V and J ends were trimmed by 6 bases and 7 bases, with 21 bases remaining between them. The CDR3 totals 16 residues. CDR1 is MNHNS, CDR2 SASEGT, per germline. CDR3 sequence: CASSDLPSGGREKLFF. The CDR3 region has the DNA TGTGCCAGCAGCGACCTGCCGTCGGGGGGGCGTGAAAAACTGTTTTTT.

The CDR3 region is CSARSQGLVGLQHF. CDR3 bases: TGCAGTGCTAGAAGCCAGGGGCTGGTGGGGCTCCAGCATTTT. The chain links TRBV20-1 to TRBJ1-5, with a possible D match to TRBD1 (6 bases). The CDR3 covers 14 residues. The V gene's germline CDR1 is DFQATT and CDR2 SNEGSKA (reference sequence). V was shortened by 2 bases and J by 12 bases, with 20 bases between the two germline ends.